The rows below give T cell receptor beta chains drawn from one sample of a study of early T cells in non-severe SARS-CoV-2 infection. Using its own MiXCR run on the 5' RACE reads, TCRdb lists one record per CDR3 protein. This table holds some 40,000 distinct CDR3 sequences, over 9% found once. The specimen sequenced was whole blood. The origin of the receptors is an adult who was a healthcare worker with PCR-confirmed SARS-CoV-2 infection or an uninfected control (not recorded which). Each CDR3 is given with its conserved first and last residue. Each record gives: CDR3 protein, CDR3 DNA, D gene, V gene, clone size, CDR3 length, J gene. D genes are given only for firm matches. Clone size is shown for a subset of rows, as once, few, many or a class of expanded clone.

CDR3aa: CASKAGVDNEQFF; CDR3nt: TGCGCCAGCAAAGCGGGAGTGGACAATGAGCAGTTCTTC; d_gene: TRBD2; v_gene: TRBV5-1; abundance: -; len: 13; j_gene: TRBJ2-1
CDR3aa: CSARDPWQGNEKLFF; CDR3nt: TGCAGTGCTAGAGATCCATGGCAGGGGAATGAAAAACTGTTTTTT; d_gene: -; v_gene: TRBV20-1; abundance: many; len: 15; j_gene: TRBJ1-4
CDR3aa: CASSPPSGNEQFF; CDR3nt: TGTGCCAGCAGCCCTCCATCCGGCAATGAGCAGTTCTTC; d_gene: -; v_gene: TRBV7-2; abundance: few; len: 13; j_gene: TRBJ2-1
CDR3aa: CSPRQGAGNEQYF; CDR3nt: TGCAGTCCTCGACAGGGGGCGGGCAACGAGCAGTACTTC; d_gene: TRBD1; v_gene: TRBV20-1; abundance: few; len: 13; j_gene: TRBJ2-7
CDR3aa: CASSLYSGRRNSNYGYTF; CDR3nt: TGTGCCAGCAGTTTATACTCGGGGAGGCGAAATTCTAACTATGGCTACACCTTC; d_gene: -; v_gene: TRBV28; abundance: -; len: 18; j_gene: TRBJ1-2
CDR3aa: CASSPPLGENTGELFF; CDR3nt: TGTGCCAGCAGCCCTCCCTTGGGAGAGAACACCGGGGAGCTGTTTTTT; d_gene: -; v_gene: TRBV12-3/TRBV12-4; abundance: many; len: 16; j_gene: TRBJ2-2
CDR3aa: CASSQIDNEQFF; CDR3nt: TGTGCCAGCTCTCAAATCGACAATGAGCAGTTCTTC; d_gene: -; v_gene: TRBV11-3; abundance: -; len: 12; j_gene: TRBJ2-1
CDR3aa: CSAADRGTGNTIYF; CDR3nt: TGCAGTGCCGCCGACAGGGGGACTGGAAACACCATATATTTT; d_gene: TRBD1; v_gene: TRBV20-1; abundance: few; len: 14; j_gene: TRBJ1-3
CDR3aa: CSAMTGQAIETQYF; CDR3nt: TGCAGTGCCATGACAGGGCAAGCCATAGAGACCCAGTACTTC; d_gene: TRBD1; v_gene: TRBV20-1; abundance: few; len: 14; j_gene: TRBJ2-5
CDR3aa: CASQGDLSEAFF; CDR3nt: TGTGCCAGTCAAGGGGACCTCTCGGAAGCTTTCTTT; d_gene: -; v_gene: TRBV3-1; abundance: many; len: 12; j_gene: TRBJ1-1
CDR3aa: CASSQDRAGSYGYTF; CDR3nt: TGCGCCAGCAGCCAAGATCGGGCAGGGTCCTATGGCTACACCTTC; d_gene: -; v_gene: TRBV4-3; abundance: -; len: 15; j_gene: TRBJ1-2
CDR3aa: CASSNAGELFF; CDR3nt: TGTGCCAGCAGTAACGCCGGGGAGCTGTTTTTT; d_gene: -; v_gene: TRBV6-2/TRBV6-3; abundance: many; len: 11; j_gene: TRBJ2-2
CDR3aa: CASSGTNQETQYF; CDR3nt: TGTGCCAGCTCCGGGACCAACCAAGAGACCCAGTACTTC; d_gene: -; v_gene: TRBV18; abundance: many; len: 13; j_gene: TRBJ2-5
CDR3aa: CASSYNRGRTEAFF; CDR3nt: TGTGCCAGCAGCTATAACAGGGGGCGGACTGAAGCTTTCTTT; d_gene: TRBD1; v_gene: TRBV11-2; abundance: few; len: 14; j_gene: TRBJ1-1
CDR3aa: CASSRSGGVSSPLHF; CDR3nt: TGTGCCAGCAGCCGATCAGGGGGCGTGAGTTCACCCCTCCACTTT; d_gene: TRBD1; v_gene: TRBV7-9; abundance: -; len: 15; j_gene: TRBJ1-6
CDR3aa: CASSEVADTQYF; CDR3nt: TGTGCCAGCAGTGAAGTCGCAGATACGCAGTATTTT; d_gene: -; v_gene: TRBV28; abundance: many; len: 12; j_gene: TRBJ2-3
CDR3aa: CASSLAMGGRGNIQYF; CDR3nt: TGTGCCAGCAGCTTAGCAATGGGGGGCAGAGGGAACATTCAGTACTTC; d_gene: -; v_gene: TRBV11-2; abundance: many; len: 16; j_gene: TRBJ2-4
CDR3aa: CASSSLRGHYEQYF; CDR3nt: TGTGCCAGCAGCTCCTTACGGGGGCACTACGAGCAGTACTTC; d_gene: -; v_gene: TRBV11-2; abundance: few; len: 14; j_gene: TRBJ2-7
CDR3aa: CASSPQGLTTYGYTF; CDR3nt: TGTGCCAGCAGCCCCCAGGGGCTCACTACCTATGGCTACACCTTC; d_gene: -; v_gene: TRBV7-3; abundance: many; len: 15; j_gene: TRBJ1-2
CDR3aa: CASEGLAGVDTQYF; CDR3nt: TGCGCCAGCGAGGGATTAGCGGGGGTGGATACGCAGTATTTT; d_gene: TRBD2; v_gene: TRBV5-1; abundance: -; len: 14; j_gene: TRBJ2-3
CDR3aa: CASSQGRPTGELFF; CDR3nt: TGTGCCAGCAGCCAAGGGAGGCCCACCGGGGAGCTGTTTTTT; d_gene: -; v_gene: TRBV3-1; abundance: many; len: 14; j_gene: TRBJ2-2
CDR3aa: CASSLTGANEQFF; CDR3nt: TGTGCCAGCAGTTTAACGGGAGCCAATGAGCAGTTCTTC; d_gene: -; v_gene: TRBV12-3/TRBV12-4; abundance: many; len: 13; j_gene: TRBJ2-1
CDR3aa: CASSEASAGSYGYTF; CDR3nt: TGTGCCAGCAGTGAAGCCTCCGCAGGGAGCTATGGCTACACCTTC; d_gene: -; v_gene: TRBV2; abundance: -; len: 15; j_gene: TRBJ1-2
CDR3aa: CASSLAFHAFF; CDR3nt: TGTGCCAGCAGCTTAGCGTTTCACGCTTTCTTT; d_gene: -; v_gene: TRBV7-9; abundance: many; len: 11; j_gene: TRBJ1-1
CDR3aa: CASSLDYGGHTEAFF; CDR3nt: TGCGCCAGCAGCCTGGACTACGGGGGGCACACTGAAGCTTTCTTT; d_gene: -; v_gene: TRBV5-1; abundance: many; len: 15; j_gene: TRBJ1-1
CDR3aa: CSTVQADNYGYTF; CDR3nt: TGCAGTACGGTACAGGCGGATAACTATGGCTACACCTTC; d_gene: -; v_gene: TRBV29-1; abundance: -; len: 13; j_gene: TRBJ1-2
CDR3aa: CASSLVPDSSTDTQYF; CDR3nt: TGTGCCAGCAGCTTAGTCCCAGACTCTAGCACAGATACGCAGTATTTT; d_gene: -; v_gene: TRBV7-2; abundance: -; len: 16; j_gene: TRBJ2-3
CDR3aa: CASWAGGSGEQYF; CDR3nt: TGTGCCAGCTGGGCTGGCGGGAGTGGCGAGCAGTACTTC; d_gene: TRBD2; v_gene: TRBV2; abundance: many; len: 13; j_gene: TRBJ2-7
CDR3aa: CASSYPLGLAGLGSYNEQFF; CDR3nt: TGTGCCAGCAGTTACCCGCTTGGACTAGCGGGACTGGGTTCCTACAATGAGCAGTTCTTC; d_gene: TRBD2; v_gene: TRBV6-2/TRBV6-3; abundance: many; len: 20; j_gene: TRBJ2-1
CDR3aa: CASTHLGEGDNEQFF; CDR3nt: TGTGCCAGCACCCACCTGGGGGAAGGGGACAATGAGCAGTTCTTC; d_gene: -; v_gene: TRBV7-2; abundance: medium-sized; len: 15; j_gene: TRBJ2-1
CDR3aa: CASSSRLKFTDTQYF; CDR3nt: TGTGCCAGCAGTTCCCGACTAAAATTCACAGATACGCAGTATTTT; d_gene: -; v_gene: TRBV12-3/TRBV12-4; abundance: few; len: 15; j_gene: TRBJ2-3
CDR3aa: CASSLYGFYEQYF; CDR3nt: TGTGCCAGCAGCTTATATGGATTCTACGAGCAGTACTTC; d_gene: -; v_gene: TRBV27; abundance: many; len: 13; j_gene: TRBJ2-7
CDR3aa: CSVETGAYEQYF; CDR3nt: TGCAGCGTTGAAACAGGGGCCTACGAGCAGTACTTC; d_gene: TRBD1; v_gene: TRBV29-1; abundance: many; len: 12; j_gene: TRBJ2-7
CDR3aa: CAHGDGGYTF; CDR3nt: TGTGCCCATGGGGACGGAGGCTACACCTTC; d_gene: -; v_gene: TRBV2; abundance: few; len: 10; j_gene: TRBJ1-2
CDR3aa: CASSPQTLFVTEAFF; CDR3nt: TGTGCCAGCAGTCCGCAGACCCTGTTCGTCACTGAAGCTTTCTTT; d_gene: -; v_gene: TRBV12-3/TRBV12-4; abundance: -; len: 15; j_gene: TRBJ1-1
CDR3aa: CSVTGEYGAYNEQFF; CDR3nt: TGCAGCGTTACTGGCGAGTATGGGGCCTACAATGAGCAGTTCTTC; d_gene: -; v_gene: TRBV29-1; abundance: -; len: 15; j_gene: TRBJ2-1
CDR3aa: CASRASGKTMVQFF; CDR3nt: TGTGCCAGCCGGGCTAGCGGGAAAACCATGGTGCAGTTCTTC; d_gene: TRBD2; v_gene: TRBV11-1; abundance: many; len: 14; j_gene: TRBJ2-1
CDR3aa: CASTGTPEGNEQFF; CDR3nt: TGTGCCAGCACTGGGACACCTGAAGGGAATGAGCAGTTCTTC; d_gene: -; v_gene: TRBV2; abundance: many; len: 14; j_gene: TRBJ2-1